This TCR beta chain was identified during a study of technical replicates of blood from four donors listed by TCRdb under 2017. Library prep was done by the immunoSEQ multiplex PCR assay. TCRdb obtained this table from immuneACCESS and retained in-frame rearrangements with V and J assigned. These tables miss some clones; where compared with another copy, unresolved V genes account for less than half of the shortfall, and the remainder is unexplained. The table for this sample lists about 14,000 clones; roughly four fifths of them were counted only once. In total, the top ten clones hold roughly an eighth of the sample. On this clone: No antigen is known for it. Base qualities are not provided; no much larger clone lies one nucleotide away.

The sample taken for sequencing was PBMCs. This clonotype was obtained from a human donor in good health.

The DNA is TGTGCCAGCAGTCGAGGGACTAGCGTCAATGAGCAGTTCTTC. It encodes CASSRGTSVNEQFF. The chain couples TRBV6-5 to TRBJ2-1, with 10 central nucleotides matching TRBD2. Counted from cysteine to phenylalanine, this CDR3 has 14 amino acids. Here the CDR3 DNA is all that survives: 42 bases in frame from base 1. CDR1 and CDR2 are read off the germline V gene as MNHEY and SVGAGI. Trimming removed 5 bases from V and 6 bases from J; the gene matches leave 4 bases unexplained.